This section outlines one T cell receptor (beta chain) sequence together with its context. This sample includes further DNA sequences coding for the same CDR3. The data were taken from a study of CD8+ T cells in alopecia areata. The CDR3 is made up of 10 amino acids. Germline V gene lookup returns CDR1 SQVTM and CDR2 ANQGSEA. Sequencing relied on a cDNA template that was reverse transcribed from extracted RNA. Produced via immunoSEQ multiplex PCR; TCRdb's table is partial and in-frame only. This sample has 110,000 or so clones; 55% to 65% occur once, and the top ten carry approximately 2.8%. The clonotype comes from a human donor in good health. The J gene is TRBJ2-5, the V gene TRBV29-1; the D gene could be TRBD1 or TRBD2 (5 bases each). Sequences were obtained from CD4+ T cells sorted from blood. CDR3 DNA: TGCAGTGGGGGCCAAGAGACCCAGTACTTC. Amino acids: CSGGQETQYF.